What follows is one TCR beta chain and its context. The antigen is undetermined. This entry is derived from a study of CD8 T cells in ankylosing spondylitis. Study-level points and caveats: Reports say disease-linked clones showed up significantly more in matched ankylosing spondylitis synovial fluid. Ankylosing spondylitis blood appeared to be characterized by a TCR beta motif of 8 or 9 highly homologous variants.

TCR beta libraries were made by quantitative 5'-RACE with molecular barcodes. TCRdb independently ran MiXCR on the 5' RACE reads; one entry per CDR3 protein. The sample yields roughly 220,000 distinct CDR3 sequences, about 18% seen once. The CDR3 length is 11 residues. Germline loops: CDR1 DFQATT, CDR2 SNEGSKA (reference sequence). Trimming cost V 5 bases and J 3 bases, with 7 bases left between them. Sequencing was done on a sample of blood, either unsorted or a sorted T cell fraction (not recorded which). The sequence was collected from a male donor with ankylosing spondylitis. This chain links TRBV20-1 with TRBJ1-1; D unclear. CDR3 DNA sequence: TGCAGTGCTGGCCGTTACACTGAAGCTTTCTTT. Translated: CSAGRYTEAFF.